The text below deals with one T cell receptor (beta chain). Its antigen is unidentified. The length of the CDR3 is 18 residues. Trimming took 6 bases from V and 0 from J, leaving 18 bases between them. Per the germline V gene, CDR1 is SGHAT and CDR2 is FQNNGV. The assay was immunoSEQ multiplex PCR, and TCRdb's table has in-frame clones only and misses some. The repertoire holds about 70,000 clones, with 80% to 90% as singletons. The data are from a study of OX40 agonist ivuxolimab in advanced cancers. Background on the study: Treatment of patients was with ivuxolimab, an agonistic anti-OX40 (CD134) antibody. At 0.01 to 10 mg/kg, ivuxolimab was administered intravenously to patients every 2 weeks.

Study-wide points: At 0.1 to 3.0 mg/kg and by week 6, CD4+ and CD8+ T cells in the blood had expanded clonally.

The sample in question was CD4+ or CD8+ T cells sorted from blood, obtained in a trial of the OX40 agonist ivuxolimab. The J gene is TRBJ1-6, the V gene TRBV11-2; D not resolved. The clonotype originates from an adult with an advanced solid tumor such as melanoma, head and neck, liver or kidney cancer. The CDR3 nucleotides are TGTGCCAGCAGTTACCGATTCGGCTCGAGCTCCTATAATTCACCCCTCCACTTT. Encoded protein: CASSYRFGSSSYNSPLHF.